This T cell receptor beta chain appears in the sequencing data of a study of blood T cell repertoires in COVID-19. Study details: Researchers got acute and convalescent COVID-19 samples from the United States, Italy and Spain. In each case, the material was cDNA or gDNA derived from T cells, B-cell-depleted T cells, or PBMCs.

Authors' processing steps: Quantification of nucleated cells was approximated via reference gene primer amplification. Measured with immunoSEQ multiplex PCR; TCRdb has only the in-frame clones, and not every one. D and trimming were read from the DNA, whereas the V and J calls and clone size are those reported in that table. The sample holds approximately 260,000 clones, 75% to 85% seen once. Germline loops: CDR1 MNHEY, CDR2 SVGEGT. The CDR3 has 17 amino acids. V trimming: 2 bases; J trimming: 2 bases; junction bases outside the gene matches: 6. Sequenced sample: peripheral blood. The TCR was taken from a woman in her fifties or sixties with active or convalescent COVID-19. V usage is TRBV6-2 or TRBV6-3 and J usage is TRBJ2-3, with 11 bases aligning to TRBD1. Here the CDR3 reads CASSYDGDRGITDTQYF. The CDR3 region has the DNA TGTGCCAGCAGTTACGATGGGGACAGGGGGATCACAGATACGCAGTATTTT.